This TCR beta chain appears in the sequencing data of a study of cytomegalovirus exposure and HLA in healthy donors. PCR used 60 Vbeta primers and 13 Jbeta primers. The protocol was immunoSEQ multiplex PCR, while the TCRdb copy is restricted to in-frame clones and leaves out a portion. The repertoire has hundreds of thousands of clones, over 85% of them found once; the top ten carry 2% to 3%. Trimming cost V 4 bases and J 2 bases; bases outside gene matches: 5. This CDR3 region has 14 residues. Germline-derived CDR1 and CDR2 are SGHDT and YYEEEE. The chain has TRBV5-6 and TRBJ1-2; 7 bases fit TRBD1. This TCR derives from a woman aged 18-29 years in good health and CMV-seronegative. Specimen: PBMCs. DNA of the CDR3: TGTGCCAGCAGCCTGCCGGGACAGAACTATGGCTACACCTTC. Protein sequence: CASSLPGQNYGYTF.